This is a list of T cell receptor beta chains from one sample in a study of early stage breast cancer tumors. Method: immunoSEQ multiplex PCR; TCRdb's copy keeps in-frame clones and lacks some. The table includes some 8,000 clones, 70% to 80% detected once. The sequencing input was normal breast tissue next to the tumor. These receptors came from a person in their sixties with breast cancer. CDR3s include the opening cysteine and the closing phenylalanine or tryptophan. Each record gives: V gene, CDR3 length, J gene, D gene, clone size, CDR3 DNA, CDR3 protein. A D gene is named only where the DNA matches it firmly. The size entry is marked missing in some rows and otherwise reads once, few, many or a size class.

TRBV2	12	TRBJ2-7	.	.	TGTGCCAGCAGTGAAGCGCGGGCAGTCCCTGGATTC	CASSEARAVPGF
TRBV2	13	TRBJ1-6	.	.	TGTGCCACGCAGGGGACACACAATTCACCCCTCCACTTT	CATQGTHNSPLHF
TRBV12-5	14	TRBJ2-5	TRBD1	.	TGTGCTAGTGCCCTGAACAGGGGACAAGAGACCCAGTACTTC	CASALNRGQETQYF
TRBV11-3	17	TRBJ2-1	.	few	TGTGCCAGCAGCTTAGGAGGCCAGCCTAAGGGGGTCAATGAGCAGTTCTTC	CASSLGGQPKGVNEQFF
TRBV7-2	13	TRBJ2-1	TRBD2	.	TGTGCCAGCAGCGGACTAGCTGGGAATGAGCAGTTCTTC	CASSGLAGNEQFF
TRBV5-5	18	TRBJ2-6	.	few	TGTGCCAGCAGCTTGAGATCGGGAGCTCCCTCTGGGGCCAACGTCCTGACTTTC	CASSLRSGAPSGANVLTF
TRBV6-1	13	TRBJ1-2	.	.	TGTGCCAGCAGGACGGACGCGAGCTATGGCTACACCTTC	CASRTDASYGYTF
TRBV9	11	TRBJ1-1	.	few	TGTGCCAGCAGCTCGATCACTGAAGCTTTCTTT	CASSSITEAFF
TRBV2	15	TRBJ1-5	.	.	TGTGCCAGCAGTCCACAGGGTTTCAGCAATCAGCCCCAGCATTTT	CASSPQGFSNQPQHF
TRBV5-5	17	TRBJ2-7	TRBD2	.	TGTGCCAGCAGTTTTTACCCGGGACTAGCGGGATCCTACGAGCAGTACTTC	CASSFYPGLAGSYEQYF
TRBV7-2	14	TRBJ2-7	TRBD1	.	TGTGCCAGCAGCGCCCGGACAGGGCCCTACGAGCAGTACTTC	CASSARTGPYEQYF
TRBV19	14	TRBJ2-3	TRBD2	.	TGTGCCAGTAAGGAGCGGGGTAGCACAGATACGCAGTATTTT	CASKERGSTDTQYF
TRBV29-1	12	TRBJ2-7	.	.	TGCAGCGTTGGACCGGGAAACTACGAGCAGTACTTC	CSVGPGNYEQYF
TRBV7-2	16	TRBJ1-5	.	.	TGTGCCAGCAGCCCAAGGGGGGGAACGAGCAATCAGCCCCAGCATTTT	CASSPRGGTSNQPQHF
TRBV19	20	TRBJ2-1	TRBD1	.	TGTGCCAGTAGTATAGCGGGACAGGGGGCTTCTCAGAGCTCCTACAATGAGCAGTTCTTC	CASSIAGQGASQSSYNEQFF
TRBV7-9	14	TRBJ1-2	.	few	TGTGCCAGCAGCTTATCGGGGTATAACTATGGCTACACCTTC	CASSLSGYNYGYTF
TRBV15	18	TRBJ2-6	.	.	TGTGCCACCAGCAGAGATGAGCAGGGACTCTCTGGGGCCAACGTCCTGACTTTC	CATSRDEQGLSGANVLTF
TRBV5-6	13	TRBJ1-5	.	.	TGTGCCAGCAGCCGTGACCGAGATCAGCCCCAGCATTTT	CASSRDRDQPQHF
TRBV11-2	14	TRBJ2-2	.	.	TGTGCCAGCAGCTTAGATAGGGTAACCGGGGAGCTGTTTTTT	CASSLDRVTGELFF
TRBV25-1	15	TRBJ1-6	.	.	TGTGCCAGCAGTGAAACAAGGGCGGGTAATTCACCCCTCCACTTT	CASSETRAGNSPLHF
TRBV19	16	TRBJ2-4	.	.	TGTGCCAGTAGTACGGCAGCTTTGGGGGCCAAAAACATTCAGTACTTC	CASSTAALGAKNIQYF
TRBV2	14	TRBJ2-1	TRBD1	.	TGTGCCAGACAAACGGGACAGGGCGACAATGAGCAGTTCTTC	CARQTGQGDNEQFF
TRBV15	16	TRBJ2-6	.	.	TGTGCCACCAGCAGCCCTCGGGGATCCGGGGCCAACGTCCTGACTTTC	CATSSPRGSGANVLTF
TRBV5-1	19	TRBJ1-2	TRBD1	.	TGCGCCAGCAGCTTGGAGGGGGTCAGGCAGGGGGTCGGCGGCTATGGCTACACCTTC	CASSLEGVRQGVGGYGYTF
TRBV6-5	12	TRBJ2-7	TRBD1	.	TGTGCCAGATGGGACAGGGGCTACGAGCAGTACTTC	CARWDRGYEQYF
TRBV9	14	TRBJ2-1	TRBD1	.	TGTGCCAGCAGCTCCGGACAGGCCCGGAGTGAGCAGTTCTTC	CASSSGQARSEQFF
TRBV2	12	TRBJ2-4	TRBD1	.	TGTGCCAGCAGCGGACAGGGGACGCAAGTGCTCTTC	CASSGQGTQVLF
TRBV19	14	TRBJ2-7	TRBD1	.	TGTGCCAGTAGTATCGGACAGGGTAGCTACGAGCAGTACTTC	CASSIGQGSYEQYF
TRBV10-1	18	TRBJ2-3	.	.	TGCGCCAGCAGTGAAGGCCCCATGCGGGGGCCGAGCACAGATACGCAGTATTTT	CASSEGPMRGPSTDTQYF
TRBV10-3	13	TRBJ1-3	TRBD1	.	TGTGCCATCAGAAGACAGGGTAGAGACACCATATATTTT	CAIRRQGRDTIYF
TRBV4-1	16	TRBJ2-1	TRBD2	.	TGCGCCAGCAGCCAAGAAGGACTAGCGGGGGGAGTTGGGCAGTTCTTC	CASSQEGLAGGVGQFF
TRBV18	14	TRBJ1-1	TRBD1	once	TGTGCCAGCTCACCGGACAGGGGAAACACTGAAGCTTTCTTT	CASSPDRGNTEAFF
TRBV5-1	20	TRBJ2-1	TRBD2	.	TGCGCCAGCAGCTTGGAGTCCGGGACTAGCGGTCGGGTAGGTTACAATGAGCAGTTCTTC	CASSLESGTSGRVGYNEQFF
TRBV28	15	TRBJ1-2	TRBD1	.	TGTGCCAGCAGTTCGGACAGGGGGCGTAACTATGGCTACACCTTC	CASSSDRGRNYGYTF
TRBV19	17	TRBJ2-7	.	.	TGTGCCAGTAGTCCTTCCAACTCAGGGTCCCCCTCCTACGAGCAGTACTTC	CASSPSNSGSPSYEQYF
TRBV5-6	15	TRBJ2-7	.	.	TGTGCCAGCAGCTTCCTCCCGGGACCTTACTACGAGCAGTACTTC	CASSFLPGPYYEQYF
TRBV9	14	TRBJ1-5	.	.	TGTGCCAGCAGCGTAGCGGGGGTAGGTCAGCCCCAGCATTTT	CASSVAGVGQPQHF
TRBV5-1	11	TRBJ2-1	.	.	TGCGCCAGCAGCTTTTACAATGAGCAGTTCTTC	CASSFYNEQFF
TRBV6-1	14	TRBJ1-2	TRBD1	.	TGTGCCAGCAGTGGGGACAGGGGGCGAGATGGCTACACCTTC	CASSGDRGRDGYTF
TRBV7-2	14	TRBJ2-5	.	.	TGTGCCAGCAGCTTCCCTAGGGGAGTGGAGACCCAGTACTTC	CASSFPRGVETQYF
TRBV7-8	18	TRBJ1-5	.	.	TGTGCCAGCAGCTTAGGTCGGTTGGGGGGATACGGCAATCAGCCCCAGCATTTT	CASSLGRLGGYGNQPQHF
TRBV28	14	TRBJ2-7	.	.	TGTGCCAGCAGTTTATGGGGGGGAATCTACGAGCAGTACTTC	CASSLWGGIYEQYF
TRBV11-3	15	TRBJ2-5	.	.	TGTGCCAGCAGCTTAGGTGTACAGCTCCAAGAGACCCAGTACTTC	CASSLGVQLQETQYF
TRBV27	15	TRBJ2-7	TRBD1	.	TGTGCCAGCAGTTTCCCCGGGACAGGTAAACGACGACAGTACTTC	CASSFPGTGKRRQYF
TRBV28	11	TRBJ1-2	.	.	TGTGCCACCCGGCAGTACTATGGCTACACCTTC	CATRQYYGYTF
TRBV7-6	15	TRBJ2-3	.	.	TGTGCCAGCAGCTTAGCTTCGGCAGCCACAGATACGCAGTATTTT	CASSLASAATDTQYF
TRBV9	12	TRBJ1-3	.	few	TGTGCCAGCAGCGGACAGGGAAACACCATATATTTT	CASSGQGNTIYF
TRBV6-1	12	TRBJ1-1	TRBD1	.	TGTGCCACCCTGAGGGGGACAGGGGATGCTTTCTTT	CATLRGTGDAFF
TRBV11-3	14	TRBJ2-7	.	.	TGTGCCAGCAGCCCCGGGGCGGGGGCGTACGAGCAGTACTTC	CASSPGAGAYEQYF
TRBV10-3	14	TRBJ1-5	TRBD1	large	TGTGCCGCAGGGACAGGGGACGCCAATCAGCCCCAGCATTTT	CAAGTGDANQPQHF
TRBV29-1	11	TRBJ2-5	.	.	TGCAGCGTTGGGGTAGGGGAGACCCAGTACTTC	CSVGVGETQYF
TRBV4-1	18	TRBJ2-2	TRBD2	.	TGCGCCAGCAGCACCCGGAATCCACTAGCGGGAGGGTCCGGGGAGCTGTTTTTT	CASSTRNPLAGGSGELFF
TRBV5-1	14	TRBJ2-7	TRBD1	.	TGCGCCAGCAGCTTGACAGGGGAGATCTACGAGCAGTACTTC	CASSLTGEIYEQYF
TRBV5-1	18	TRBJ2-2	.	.	TGCGCCAGCAGCCCGGGGGGCAGGATCACGACGAACACCGGGGAGCTGTTTTTT	CASSPGGRITTNTGELFF
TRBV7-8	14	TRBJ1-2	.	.	TGTGCCAGCAGCTTTGTTTTAGGCAGCTCCGGCTACACCTTC	CASSFVLGSSGYTF